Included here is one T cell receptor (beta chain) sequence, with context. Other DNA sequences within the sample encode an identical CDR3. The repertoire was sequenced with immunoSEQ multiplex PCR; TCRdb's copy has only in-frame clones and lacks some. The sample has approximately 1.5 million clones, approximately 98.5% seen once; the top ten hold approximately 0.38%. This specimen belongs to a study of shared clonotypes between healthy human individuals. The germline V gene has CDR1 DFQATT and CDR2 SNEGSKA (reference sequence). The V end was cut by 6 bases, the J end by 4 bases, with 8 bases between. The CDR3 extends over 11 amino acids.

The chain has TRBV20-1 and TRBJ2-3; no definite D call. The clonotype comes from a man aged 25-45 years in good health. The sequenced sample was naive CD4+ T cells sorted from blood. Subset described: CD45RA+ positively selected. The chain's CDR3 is CSAQSSDTQYF. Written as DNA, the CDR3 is TGCAGTGCCCAGTCTTCAGATACGCAGTATTTT.